This passage covers 22 T cell receptor beta chains from one sample sequenced in a study of CXCR3-negative and CXCR3-positive naive CD8 T cells. Study-wide findings and caveats: Naive cells that were CXCR3-positive had more hydrophobic TRB CDR3s (compared with CXCR3-negative naive cells).

Their cognate antigens are unknown. UMI labels and 5' RACE were used to prepare the TRB cDNA libraries. TCRdb processed the 5' RACE reads again and assigns one entry to each CDR3 protein, with no DNA. The sample's table shows under 110,000 distinct CDR3 sequences. The sequenced sample consisted of naive CXCR3+ CD8+ T cells from blood. Subset of the sample: CD45RO-CCR7+CD27+CD95- naive CD8+ T cells expressing CXCR3 (TNR3+). These TCRs come from a human donor in good health. Some clones in this sample may be carry-over from other donors' samples.

The J gene is TRBJ2-5, the V gene TRBV28; TCRdb calls TRBD1, which cannot be checked without DNA. The CDR3 is 15 amino acids. Germline V lookup: CDR1 MDHEN, CDR2 SYDVKM. CDR3 sequence reads: CASSPLDDWGETQYF. Based on the CDR3 plus reference TRBV28 and TRBJ2-5, the full variable domain is DVKVTQSSRYLVKRTGEKVFLECVQDMDHENMFWYRQDPGLGLRLIYFSYDVKMKEKGDIPEGYSVSREKKERFSLILESASTNQTSMYLCASSPLDDWGETQYFGPGTRLLVL.

The CDR3 sequence: CASSPGTGDKQYF. The chain couples TRBV5-1 to TRBJ2-7; TCRdb names TRBD1, which stays unverified in the absence of DNA. Germline lookup yields CDR1 SGHRS and CDR2 YFSETQ. The CDR3 loop spans 13 amino acids.

This sequence joins TRBV6-5 and TRBJ2-7. The CDR3 covers 13 residues. CDR1 MNHEY and CDR2 SVGAGI come from the germline V gene. CDR3 protein: CASSSAFRIEQYF.

This chain links TRBV21-1 with TRBJ1-1; without DNA, the TCRdb call of TRBD1 cannot be checked. TRBV21-1 is a recognized pseudogene. The CDR3 contains 16 residues. The CDR3 sequence is CASSIGVGTGRDEAFF.

The rearrangement uses TRBV10-1 and TRBJ2-2. This CDR3 is built from 15 residues. Germline V gives CDR1 WNHNN, CDR2 SYGVQD (reference sequence). Here the CDR3 reads CASSENDGNTGELFF.

The V and J genes are TRBV18 and TRBJ1-1; TCRdb calls TRBD1, which cannot be checked without DNA. Per the germline V gene, CDR1 is KGHSH and CDR2 is LQKENI. The CDR3 extends over 15 amino acids. The CDR3 spells CASASLQGTDTEAFF.

The chain employs TRBV2 and TRBJ2-4; the TRBD1 assignment by TCRdb is unverifiable without DNA. This CDR3 contains 16 residues. Germline assignment: CDR1 SNHLY and CDR2 FYNNEI. The CDR3 sequence is CASSGRPDEAKNIQYF. Together with reference TRBV2 and TRBJ2-4, the CDR3 gives the full variable domain: EPEVTQTPSHQVTQMGQEVILRCVPISNHLYFYWYRQILGQKVEFLVSFYNNEISEKSEIFDDQFSVERPDGSNFTLKIRSTKLEDSAMYFCASSGRPDEAKNIQYFGAGTRLSVL.

This sequence joins TRBV29-1 and TRBJ1-2; no DNA is available, so the TRBD1 call from TCRdb remains unchecked. This CDR3 is built from 13 residues. Germline assignment: CDR1 SQVTM and CDR2 ANQGSEA. CDR3 region: CSVAGGSNYGYTF.

The CDR3 sequence: CASSSPANPQYF. The rearrangement joins TRBV7-9 to TRBJ2-5. This CDR3 comprises 12 residues. Germline-derived CDR1 and CDR2 are SEHNR and FQNEAQ (reference sequence).

V is TRBV14 and J is TRBJ2-1; the TCRdb D gene call, TRBD2, has no DNA to confirm it. The CDR3 spans 17 residues. The germline V gene has CDR1 SGHDN and CDR2 FVKESK. CDR3 in amino acids: CASSQRLAGANYNEQFF.

The chain carries TRBV4-1 and TRBJ2-1; as DNA is missing, the TRBD2 call by TCRdb cannot be tested. CDR3 size: 15 residues. Germline assignment: CDR1 MGHRA and CDR2 YSYEKL. The CDR3 here is CASSPRGGGYNEQFF.

This chain links TRBV20-1 with TRBJ2-1; TCRdb outputs TRBD1, but without DNA this stays unchecked. This CDR3 contains 15 residues. CDR1 is DFQATT and CDR2 is SNEGSKA in the germline V gene (reference sequence). CDR3 region: CSARAFLGGLNEQFF.

The chain combines TRBV7-9 with TRBJ1-1. The CDR3 is 13 residues long. Germline loops: CDR1 SEHNR, CDR2 FQNEAQ (reference sequence). The CDR3 reads CASSDIRRTEAFF.

The genes are TRBV29-1 and TRBJ2-1; TCRdb's assignment of TRBD2 cannot be checked, as there is no DNA. Per the germline V gene, CDR1 is SQVTM and CDR2 is ANQGSEA. The CDR3 has 15 residues. This CDR3 reads CSVQPVSGSSNEQFF.

The V and J genes are TRBV7-3 and TRBJ2-3. Germline CDR1 reads SGHTA; CDR2 reads FQGTGA. CDR3 length equals 14 residues. CDR3: CASSLRGGTDTQYF. Using reference TRBV7-3 and TRBJ2-3 for the parts outside the CDR3, the full variable domain is GAGVSQTPSNKVTEKGKYVELRCDPISGHTALYWYRQSLGQGPEFLIYFQGTGAADDSGLPNDRFFAVRPEGSVSTLKIQRTERGDSAVYLCASSLRGGTDTQYFGPGTRLTVL.

The chain couples TRBV5-1 to TRBJ1-1; with no DNA, the TCRdb D assignment of TRBD1 cannot be verified. Germline lookup yields CDR1 SGHRS and CDR2 YFSETQ. This CDR3 is built from 14 residues. CDR3 sequence: CASSFYGGGTEAFF.

The genes are TRBV28 and TRBJ2-2. Germline CDR1 reads MDHEN; CDR2 reads SYDVKM. The CDR3 has 12 amino acids. The CDR3 sequence is CASSSSVVELFF.

This rearrangement joins TRBV28 to TRBJ2-2; there is no DNA to check the TCRdb D call of TRBD1. Per the germline V gene, CDR1 is MDHEN and CDR2 is SYDVKM. The CDR3 runs 18 residues. The CDR3 region is CASSPRGWQGADTGELFF.

The CDR3 here is CASSLGGLGETDTQYF. This rearrangement joins TRBV13 to TRBJ2-3; lacking DNA, the TRBD2 call made by TCRdb goes unchecked. Germline V gene sequence: CDR1 PRHDT, CDR2 FYEKMQ (reference sequence). The CDR3 extends over 16 amino acids.

This chain uses TRBV7-9 with TRBJ2-5; there is no DNA to check the TCRdb D call of TRBD1. The CDR3 contains 16 residues. Germline values: CDR1 SEHNR, CDR2 FQNEAQ (reference sequence). CDR3 amino acids: CASSFSGTGHQETQYF.

V usage is TRBV15 and J usage is TRBJ2-2. This CDR3 has 14 residues. Germline CDR1 is LNHNV and CDR2 is YYDKDF (reference sequence). This CDR3 is CATSRVYDTGELFF.

The chain has TRBV29-1 and TRBJ2-7. The germline V gene encodes CDR1 SQVTM and CDR2 ANQGSEA. CDR3 size: 14 residues. The CDR3 loop is CSARISGGSYEQYF.